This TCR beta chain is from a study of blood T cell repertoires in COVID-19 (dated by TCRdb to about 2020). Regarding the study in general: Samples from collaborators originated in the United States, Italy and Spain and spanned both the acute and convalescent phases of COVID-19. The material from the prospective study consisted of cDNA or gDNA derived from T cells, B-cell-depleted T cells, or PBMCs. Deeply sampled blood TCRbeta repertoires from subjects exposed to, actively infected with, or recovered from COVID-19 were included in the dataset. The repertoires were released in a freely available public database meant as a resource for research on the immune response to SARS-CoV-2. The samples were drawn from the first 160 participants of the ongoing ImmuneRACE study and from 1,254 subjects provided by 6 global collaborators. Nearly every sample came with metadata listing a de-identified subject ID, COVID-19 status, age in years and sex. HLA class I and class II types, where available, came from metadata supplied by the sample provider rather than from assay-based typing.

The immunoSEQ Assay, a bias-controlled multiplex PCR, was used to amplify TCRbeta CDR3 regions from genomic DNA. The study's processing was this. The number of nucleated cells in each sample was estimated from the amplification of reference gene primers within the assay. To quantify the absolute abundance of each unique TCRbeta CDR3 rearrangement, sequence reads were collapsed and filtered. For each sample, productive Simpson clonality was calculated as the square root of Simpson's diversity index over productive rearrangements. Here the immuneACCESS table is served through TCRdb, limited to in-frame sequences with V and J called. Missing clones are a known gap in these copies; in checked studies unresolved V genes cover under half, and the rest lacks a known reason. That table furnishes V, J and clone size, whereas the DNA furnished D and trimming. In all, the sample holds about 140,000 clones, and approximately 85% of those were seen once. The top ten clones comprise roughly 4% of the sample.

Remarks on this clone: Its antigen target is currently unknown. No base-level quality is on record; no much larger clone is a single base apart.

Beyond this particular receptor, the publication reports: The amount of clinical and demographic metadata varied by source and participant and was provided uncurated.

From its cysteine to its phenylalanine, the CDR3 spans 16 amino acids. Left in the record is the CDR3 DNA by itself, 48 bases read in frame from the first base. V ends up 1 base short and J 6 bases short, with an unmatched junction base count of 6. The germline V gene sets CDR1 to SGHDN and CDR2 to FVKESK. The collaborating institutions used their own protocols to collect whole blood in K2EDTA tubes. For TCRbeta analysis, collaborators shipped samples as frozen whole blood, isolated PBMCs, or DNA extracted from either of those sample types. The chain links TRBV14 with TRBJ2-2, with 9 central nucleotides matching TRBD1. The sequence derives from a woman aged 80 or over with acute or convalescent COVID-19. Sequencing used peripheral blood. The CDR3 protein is CASSQAEWTGAGELFF. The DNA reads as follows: TGTGCCAGCAGCCAAGCGGAGTGGACAGGGGCCGGGGAGCTGTTTTTT. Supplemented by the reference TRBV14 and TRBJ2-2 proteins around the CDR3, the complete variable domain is EAGVTQFPSHSVIEKGQTVTLRCDPISGHDNLYWYRRVMGKEIKFLLHFVKESKQDESGMPNNRFLAERTGGTYSTLKVQPAELEDSGVYFCASSQAEWTGAGELFFGEGSRLTVL.